The present T cell receptor (beta chain) was sequenced within a study of T-cell memory formation after mild COVID-19. Study results and caveats: Clones which contracted sat mainly in CM and EM if CD4+, and in EMRA if CD8+. Pre-infection memory contained some responding clones, which suggested that cross-reactive memory had joined.

TCRdb re-called the 5' RACE reads through MiXCR, storing one row per CDR3 protein. The table has around 200,000 distinct CDR3 sequences, around 20% seen once. This clonotype was counted many times. What it binds is unknown. V was pared by 3 bases and J by 6 bases, with 16 bases between. The germline V gene has CDR1 SGHRS and CDR2 YFSETQ. The CDR3 extends over 14 amino acids. This rearrangement joins TRBV5-1 to TRBJ2-7, with D possibly called TRBD1 or TRBD2 (5 bases each). The receptor was isolated from a man between 18 and 29 years old who had mild COVID-19 (a few samples of this study predate the infection). Cell type and time point are not known. The sequenced material came from PBMCs or a T cell subset sorted from them (not recorded which). The CDR3 nucleotides read TGCGCCAGCAGCTCTGCAGGGACGGCGTTCGAGCAGTACTTC. It translates to CASSSAGTAFEQYF.